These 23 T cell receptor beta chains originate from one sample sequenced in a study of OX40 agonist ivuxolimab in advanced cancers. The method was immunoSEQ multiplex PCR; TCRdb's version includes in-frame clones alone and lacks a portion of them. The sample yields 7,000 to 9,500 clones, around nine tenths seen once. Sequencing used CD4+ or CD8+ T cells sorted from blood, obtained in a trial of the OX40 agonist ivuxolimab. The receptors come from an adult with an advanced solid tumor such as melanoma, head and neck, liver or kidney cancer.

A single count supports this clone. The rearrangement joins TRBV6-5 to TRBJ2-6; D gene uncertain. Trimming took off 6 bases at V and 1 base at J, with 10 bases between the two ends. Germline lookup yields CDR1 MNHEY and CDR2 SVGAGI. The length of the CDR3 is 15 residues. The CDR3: CASSPTSSGANVLTF. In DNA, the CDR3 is TGTGCCAGCAGCCCTACAAGTTCTGGGGCCAACGTCCTGACTTTC.

CDR3 sequence reads: CASSPLGGIGTDTQYF. The CDR3 region has the DNA TGTGCCAGCAGCCCTCTTGGGGGGATTGGAACAGATACGCAGTATTTT. The chain joins TRBV7-3 to TRBJ2-3; D may be TRBD2 (6 bases). Germline CDR1 and CDR2: SGHTA and FQGTGA. The length of the CDR3 is 16 residues. V lost 5 bases, J lost 3 bases, and 18 bases lay in between.

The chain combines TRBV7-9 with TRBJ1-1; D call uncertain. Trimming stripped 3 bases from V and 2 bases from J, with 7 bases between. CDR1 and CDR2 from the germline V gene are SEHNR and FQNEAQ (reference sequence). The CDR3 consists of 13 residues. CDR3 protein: CASSFPLNTEAFF. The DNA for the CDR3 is TGTGCCAGCAGCTTTCCCCTCAACACTGAAGCTTTCTTT. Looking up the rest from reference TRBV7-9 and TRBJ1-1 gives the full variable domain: DTGVSQNPRHKITKRGQNVTFRCDPISEHNRLYWYRQTLGQGPEFLTYFQNEAQLEKSRLLSDRFSAERPKGSFSTLEIQRTEQGDSAMYLCASSFPLNTEAFFGQGTRLTVV.

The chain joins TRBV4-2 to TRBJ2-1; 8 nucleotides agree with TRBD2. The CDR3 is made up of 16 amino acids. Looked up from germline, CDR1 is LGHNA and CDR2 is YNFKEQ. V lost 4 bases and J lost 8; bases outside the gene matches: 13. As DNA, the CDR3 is TGTGCCAGCAGCCCACTTAGGTTAGCGGGGACGGATGAGCAGTTCTTC. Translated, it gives CASSPLRLAGTDEQFF.

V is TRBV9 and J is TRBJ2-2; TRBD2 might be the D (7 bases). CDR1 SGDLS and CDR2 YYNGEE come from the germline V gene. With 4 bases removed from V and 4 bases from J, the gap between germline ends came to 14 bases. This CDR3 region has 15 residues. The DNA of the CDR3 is TGTGCCAGCAGCCCTGGGGGCGGGGGCACCGGGGAGCTGTTTTTT. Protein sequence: CASSPGGGGTGELFF.

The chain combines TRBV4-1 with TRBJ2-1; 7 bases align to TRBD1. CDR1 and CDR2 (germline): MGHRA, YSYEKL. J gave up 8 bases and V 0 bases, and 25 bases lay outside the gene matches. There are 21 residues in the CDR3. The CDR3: CASSQDFIPVRDRRRKDEQFF. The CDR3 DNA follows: TGCGCCAGCAGCCAAGATTTCATTCCCGTGAGGGACAGACGACGGAAAGATGAGCAGTTCTTC.

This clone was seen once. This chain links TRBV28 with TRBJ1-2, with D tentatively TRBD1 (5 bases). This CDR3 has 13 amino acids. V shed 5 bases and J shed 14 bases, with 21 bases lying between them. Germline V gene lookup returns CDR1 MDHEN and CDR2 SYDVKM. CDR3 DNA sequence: TGTGCCAGCAGTCCTAGGCCGGGGCGGGATTCTACCTTC. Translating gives CASSPRPGRDSTF.

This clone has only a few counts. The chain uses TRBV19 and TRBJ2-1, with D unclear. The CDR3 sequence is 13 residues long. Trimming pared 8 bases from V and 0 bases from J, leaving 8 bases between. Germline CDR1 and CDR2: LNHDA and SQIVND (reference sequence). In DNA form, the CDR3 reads TGTGCCAGTGCAGTGAGCTCCTACAATGAGCAGTTCTTC. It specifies CASAVSSYNEQFF.

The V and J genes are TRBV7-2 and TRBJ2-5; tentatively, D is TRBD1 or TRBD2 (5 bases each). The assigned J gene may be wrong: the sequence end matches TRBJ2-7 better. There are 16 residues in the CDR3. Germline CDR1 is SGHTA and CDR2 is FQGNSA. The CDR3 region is CASSLEGEKGSYEQYF. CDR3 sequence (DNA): TGTGCCAGCAGCTTAGAAGGGGAGAAGGGATCCTACGAGCAGTACTTC.

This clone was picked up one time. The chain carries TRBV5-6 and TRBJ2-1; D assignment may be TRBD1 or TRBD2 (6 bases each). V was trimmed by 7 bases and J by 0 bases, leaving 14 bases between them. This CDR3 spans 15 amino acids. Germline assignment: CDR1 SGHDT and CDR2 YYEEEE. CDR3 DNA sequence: TGTGCCAGCGAGGAGGGGGACCACTCCTACAATGAGCAGTTCTTC. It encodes CASEEGDHSYNEQFF.

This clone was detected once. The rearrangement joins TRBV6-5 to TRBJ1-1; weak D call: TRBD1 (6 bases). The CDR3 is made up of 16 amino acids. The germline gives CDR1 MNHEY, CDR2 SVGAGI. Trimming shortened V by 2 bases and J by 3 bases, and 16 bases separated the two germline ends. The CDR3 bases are TGTGCCAGCAGTTACGGGAGGAGGGGGGAGGACACTGAAGCTTTCTTT. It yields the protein CASSYGRRGEDTEAFF.

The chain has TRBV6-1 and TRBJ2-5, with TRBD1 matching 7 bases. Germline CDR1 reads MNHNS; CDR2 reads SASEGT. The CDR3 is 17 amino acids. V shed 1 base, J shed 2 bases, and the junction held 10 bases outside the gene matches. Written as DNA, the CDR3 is TGTGCCAGCAGTGAAGACCTCCGGGACAGCTCACAAGAGACCCAGTACTTC. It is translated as CASSEDLRDSSQETQYF.

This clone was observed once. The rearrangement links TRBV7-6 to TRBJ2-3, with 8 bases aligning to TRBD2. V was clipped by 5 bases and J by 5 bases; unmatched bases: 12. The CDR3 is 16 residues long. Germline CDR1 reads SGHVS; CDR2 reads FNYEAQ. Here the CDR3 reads CASSPSDGGAGDTQYF. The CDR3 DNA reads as TGTGCCAGCAGCCCCTCGGACGGGGGGGCTGGAGATACGCAGTATTTT.

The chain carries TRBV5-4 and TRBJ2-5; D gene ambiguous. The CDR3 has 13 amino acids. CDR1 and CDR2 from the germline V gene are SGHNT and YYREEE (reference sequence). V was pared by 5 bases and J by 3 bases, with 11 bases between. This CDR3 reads CASSSKNKETQYF. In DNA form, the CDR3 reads TGTGCCAGCAGTTCCAAGAATAAAGAGACCCAGTACTTC.

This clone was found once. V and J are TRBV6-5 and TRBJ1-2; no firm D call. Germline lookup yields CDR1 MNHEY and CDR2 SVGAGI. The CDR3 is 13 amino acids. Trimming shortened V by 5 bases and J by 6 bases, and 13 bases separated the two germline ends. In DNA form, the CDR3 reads TGTGCCAGCAGTCTAGGACCGCCGGATGGCTACACCTTC. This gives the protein CASSLGPPDGYTF.

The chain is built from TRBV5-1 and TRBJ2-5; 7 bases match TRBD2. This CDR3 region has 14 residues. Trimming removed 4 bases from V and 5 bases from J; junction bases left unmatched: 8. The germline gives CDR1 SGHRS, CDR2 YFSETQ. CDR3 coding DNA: TGCGCCAGCAGCCCGGGACTAAATAGGGAGACCCAGTACTTC. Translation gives CASSPGLNRETQYF.

The CDR3 DNA reads TGTGCCAGCAGCTCCTGGCTAACTAGCACAGATACGCAGTATTTT. This sequence encodes CASSSWLTSTDTQYF. The V and J genes are TRBV14 and TRBJ2-3; D gene uncertain. The V gene lost 5 bases and the J gene lost 0 bases, with 12 bases spanning the gap. The CDR3 is 15 residues long. Germline loops: CDR1 SGHDN, CDR2 FVKESK.

The CDR3 loop is CASSLARFENRGGPGYTF. The DNA for the CDR3 is TGTGCCAGCAGCTTAGCGCGATTTGAAAACAGGGGAGGACCCGGCTACACCTTC. The chain recombines TRBV7-3 with TRBJ1-2; the match to TRBD1 covers 7 bases. Germline V lookup: CDR1 SGHTA, CDR2 FQGTGA. V was pared by 2 bases and J by 8 bases, with 20 bases of the junction left unmatched. The CDR3 extends over 18 amino acids.

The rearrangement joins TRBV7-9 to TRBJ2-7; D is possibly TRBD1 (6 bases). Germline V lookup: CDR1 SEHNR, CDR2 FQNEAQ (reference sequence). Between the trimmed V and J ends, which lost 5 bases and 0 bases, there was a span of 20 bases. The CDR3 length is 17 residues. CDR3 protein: CASSPRAGDKFSYEQYF. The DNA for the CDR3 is TGTGCCAGCAGCCCAAGGGCAGGGGACAAGTTCTCCTACGAGCAGTACTTC.

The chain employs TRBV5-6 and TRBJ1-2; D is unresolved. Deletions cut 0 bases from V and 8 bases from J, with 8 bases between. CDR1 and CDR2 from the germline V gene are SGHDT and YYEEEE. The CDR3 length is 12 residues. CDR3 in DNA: TGTGCCAGCAGCTTGGCCGTGGGCGGCTACACCTTC. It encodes CASSLAVGGYTF.

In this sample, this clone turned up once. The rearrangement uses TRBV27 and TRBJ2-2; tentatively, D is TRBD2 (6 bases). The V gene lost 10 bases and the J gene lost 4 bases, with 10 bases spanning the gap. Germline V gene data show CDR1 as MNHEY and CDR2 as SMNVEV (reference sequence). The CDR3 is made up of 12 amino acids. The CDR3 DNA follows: TGTGCCACCGGGGGTGGCACCGGGGAGCTGTTTTTT. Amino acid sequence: CATGGGTGELFF.

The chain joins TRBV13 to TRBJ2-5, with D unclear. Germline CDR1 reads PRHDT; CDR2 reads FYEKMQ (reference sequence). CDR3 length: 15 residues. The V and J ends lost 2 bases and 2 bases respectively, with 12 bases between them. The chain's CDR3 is CASSLLARFQETQYF. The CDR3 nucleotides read TGTGCCAGCAGCTTATTGGCACGTTTTCAAGAGACCCAGTACTTC.

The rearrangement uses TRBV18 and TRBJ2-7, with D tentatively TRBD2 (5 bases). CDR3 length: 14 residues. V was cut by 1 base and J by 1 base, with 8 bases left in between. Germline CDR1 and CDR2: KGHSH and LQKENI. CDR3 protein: CASSPRTGSYEQYF. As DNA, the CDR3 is TGTGCCAGCTCACCACGAACGGGATCCTACGAGCAGTACTTC.